The sample holds a few counts of the clone carrying this T cell receptor (beta chain). Using immunoSEQ multiplex PCR, the repertoire was profiled, and TCRdb retains in-frame clones only, with some absent. The sample holds under 8,500 clones, about four fifths seen once. This CDR3 contains 13 residues. V shed 7 bases and J 2 bases; nucleotides not matched to a gene: 4. CDR1 is SQVTM, CDR2 ANQGSEA, per germline. This sample is drawn from a study of immune evolution from preneoplasia to lung adenocarcinoma. Study overall: HLA loss of heterozygosity: approximately 7.5% AIS, about 15% MIA, approximately 35% ADC, none AAH.

The chain joins TRBV29-1 to TRBJ1-3; TRBD1 matches 8 bases. The receptor comes from a person in their fifties with lung adenocarcinoma. Sequenced: FFPE invasive lung adenocarcinoma tissue. The CDR3 DNA reads as TGCAGCGGGTCAGGGGGCCCTGGAAACACCATATATTTT. Translating it yields CSGSGGPGNTIYF.